A selection of T cell receptor beta chains follows, all from one sample in a study of cytomegalovirus exposure and HLA in healthy donors. Sequencing was performed with immunoSEQ multiplex PCR; in TCRdb, only in-frame clones are kept and a portion is missing. The profile shows about 150,000 clones, about three quarters of them singletons. The sequencing sample was made of PBMCs. The source of these receptors is a man between 18 and 35 years old in good health and CMV-seronegative. The CDR3 runs from the conserved cysteine through the conserved F or W. D genes are given only for firm matches. Rows give clone size only sometimes, using once, few, many, or a class for an expanded clone.

abundance,d_gene,v_gene,j_gene,len,CDR3aa,CDR3nt
-,TRBD2,TRBV9,TRBJ2-3,15,CASSVKTSGGDTQYF,TGTGCCAGCAGCGTGAAGACTAGCGGAGGAGATACGCAGTATTTT
-,TRBD1,TRBV7-9,TRBJ2-7,14,CASSPHRGLYEQYF,TGTGCCAGCAGCCCACACAGGGGGCTCTACGAGCAGTACTTC
-,-,TRBV27,TRBJ2-7,15,CASSPILESSYEQYF,TGTGCCAGCAGTCCTATCCTTGAGTCCTCCTACGAGCAGTACTTC
-,TRBD1,TRBV6-5,TRBJ1-1,12,CASSPDRHEAFF,TGTGCCAGCAGTCCGGACAGGCATGAAGCTTTCTTT
-,TRBD1,TRBV7-6,TRBJ2-2,17,CASSLEAGTGVPGELFF,TGTGCCAGCAGCTTGGAAGCCGGGACAGGGGTTCCCGGGGAGCTGTTTTTT
-,TRBD1,TRBV6-1,TRBJ1-1,16,CASSEDRGQGNTEAFF,TGTGCCAGCAGTGAAGACAGGGGGCAGGGGAACACTGAAGCTTTCTTT
-,-,TRBV19,TRBJ1-3,15,CASSSTGGTGNTIYF,TGTGCCAGTAGTAGTACCGGGGGTACTGGAAACACCATATATTTT
few,-,TRBV7-6,TRBJ2-3,13,CASSSLHSLAQYF,TGTGCCAGCAGCTCGCTTCATAGCCTGGCGCAGTATTTT
-,TRBD1,TRBV27,TRBJ2-3,16,CASSSGTGGGTDTQYF,TGTGCCAGCAGTTCCGGGACAGGGGGCGGCACAGATACGCAGTATTTT
-,TRBD2,TRBV15,TRBJ2-7,15,CATSRDTASGYEQYF,TGTGCCACCAGCAGAGATACGGCTAGCGGCTACGAGCAGTACTTC
-,-,TRBV7-8,TRBJ2-5,11,CASSPVETQYF,TGTGCCAGCAGCCCAGTGGAGACCCAGTACTTC
-,-,TRBV10-2,TRBJ1-1,16,CASSESTLLRRTEAFF,TGCGCCAGCAGTGAGTCGACACTCCTCCGGAGGACTGAAGCTTTCTTT
-,-,TRBV9,TRBJ2-1,12,CASSPGGREQFF,TGTGCCAGCAGTCCTGGAGGCCGTGAGCAGTTCTTC
-,TRBD2,TRBV5-1,TRBJ2-7,15,CASSQRAGGEYEQYF,TGCGCCAGCAGTCAAAGGGCGGGAGGGGAATACGAGCAGTACTTC
-,TRBD1,TRBV19,TRBJ1-2,15,CASSIEGTGRDGYTF,TGTGCCAGTAGTATTGAGGGGACAGGAAGGGATGGCTACACCTTC
-,-,TRBV28,TRBJ2-1,16,CASSFQGHLDDNEQFF,TGTGCCAGCAGTTTTCAGGGCCACCTTGATGACAATGAGCAGTTCTTC
once,TRBD1,TRBV2,TRBJ2-7,12,CASSDHLGQGVF,TGTGCCAGCAGTGACCACCTGGGACAGGGGGTCTTC
-,-,TRBV28,TRBJ1-2,14,CASSFSLNGRGYTF,TGTGCCAGCAGTTTCTCGCTTAATGGCCGCGGCTACACCTTC
-,-,TRBV6-5,TRBJ1-1,13,CASSRGRGTEAFF,TGTGCCAGCAGTCGAGGGCGGGGCACTGAAGCTTTCTTT
-,TRBD2,TRBV27,TRBJ2-1,15,CASSSREDDYNEQFF,TGTGCCAGCAGTTCGCGGGAGGATGACTACAATGAGCAGTTCTTC
-,TRBD1,TRBV25-1,TRBJ1-5,14,CASSNTGGNQPQHF,TGTGCCAGCAGTAATACAGGGGGCAATCAGCCCCAGCATTTT
-,TRBD2,TRBV4-3,TRBJ2-1,16,CASSQETGGSYNEQFF,TGCGCCAGCAGCCAAGAGACGGGGGGCTCCTACAATGAGCAGTTCTTC
-,-,TRBV19,TRBJ2-2,13,CASSGWQAGELFF,TGTGCCAGTAGTGGGTGGCAGGCCGGGGAGCTGTTTTTT
-,TRBD1,TRBV11-3,TRBJ2-5,15,CASSPGQGKEETQYF,TGTGCCAGCAGCCCCGGACAGGGTAAAGAAGAGACCCAGTACTTC
-,TRBD1,TRBV5-6,TRBJ2-7,15,CASSNRDRGRYEQYF,TGTGCCAGCAGCAACCGGGACAGGGGGCGATACGAGCAGTACTTC
-,TRBD1,TRBV2,TRBJ1-5,13,CASDRGLGQPQHF,TGTGCCAGCGACAGGGGCTTAGGGCAGCCCCAGCATTTT
once,-,TRBV2,TRBJ2-7,16,CASSEEGGQSSYEQYF,TGTGCCAGCAGTGAAGAAGGGGGACAATCTTCCTACGAGCAGTACTTC